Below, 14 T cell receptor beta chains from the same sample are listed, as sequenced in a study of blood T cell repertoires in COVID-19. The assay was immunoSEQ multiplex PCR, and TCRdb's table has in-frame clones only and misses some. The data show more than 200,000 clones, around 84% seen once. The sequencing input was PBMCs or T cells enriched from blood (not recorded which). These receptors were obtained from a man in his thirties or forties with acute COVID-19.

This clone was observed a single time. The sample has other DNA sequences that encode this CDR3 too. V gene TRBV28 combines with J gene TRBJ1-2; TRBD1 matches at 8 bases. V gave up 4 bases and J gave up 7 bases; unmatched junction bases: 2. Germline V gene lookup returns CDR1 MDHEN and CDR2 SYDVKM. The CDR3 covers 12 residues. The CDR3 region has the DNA TGTGCCAGCAGTTCGACAGGGGCTGGCTACACCTTC. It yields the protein CASSSTGAGYTF.

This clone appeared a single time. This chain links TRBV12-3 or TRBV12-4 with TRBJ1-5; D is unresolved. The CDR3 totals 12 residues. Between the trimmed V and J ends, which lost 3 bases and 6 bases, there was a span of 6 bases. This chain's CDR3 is CASSLARQPQHF. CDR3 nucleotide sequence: TGTGCCAGCAGTTTGGCTCGTCAGCCCCAGCATTTT.

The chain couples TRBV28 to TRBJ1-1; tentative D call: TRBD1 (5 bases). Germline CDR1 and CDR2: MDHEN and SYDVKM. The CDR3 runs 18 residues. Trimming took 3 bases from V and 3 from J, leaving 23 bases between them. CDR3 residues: CASSLGGYASYLYTEAFF. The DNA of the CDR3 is TGTGCCAGCAGTTTGGGGGGGTATGCGTCATATTTGTACACTGAAGCTTTCTTT.

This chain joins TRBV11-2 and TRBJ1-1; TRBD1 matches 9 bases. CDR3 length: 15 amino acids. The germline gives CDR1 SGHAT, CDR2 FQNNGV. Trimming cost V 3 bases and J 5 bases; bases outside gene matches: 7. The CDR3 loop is CASSFNPGQGTEAFF. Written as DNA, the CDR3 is TGTGCCAGCAGCTTCAACCCGGGACAGGGAACTGAAGCTTTCTTT.

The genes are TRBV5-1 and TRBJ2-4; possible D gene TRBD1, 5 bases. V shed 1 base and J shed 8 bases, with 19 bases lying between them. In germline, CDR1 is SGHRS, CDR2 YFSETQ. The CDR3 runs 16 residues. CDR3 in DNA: TGCGCCAGCAGCTTGAGGGGTGAAGGGCGTTCGGACATTCAGTACTTC. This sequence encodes CASSLRGEGRSDIQYF.

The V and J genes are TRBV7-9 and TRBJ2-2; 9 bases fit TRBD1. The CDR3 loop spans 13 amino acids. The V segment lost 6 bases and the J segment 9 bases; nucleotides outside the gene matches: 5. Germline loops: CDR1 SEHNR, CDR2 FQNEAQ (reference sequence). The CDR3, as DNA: TGTGCCAGCAGTGCACAGGGGGCTCGGGAGCTGTTTTTT. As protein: CASSAQGARELFF. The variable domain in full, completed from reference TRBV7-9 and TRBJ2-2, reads DTGVSQNPRHKITKRGQNVTFRCDPISEHNRLYWYRQTLGQGPEFLTYFQNEAQLEKSRLLSDRFSAERPKGSFSTLEIQRTEQGDSAMYLCASSAQGARELFFGEGSRLTVL.

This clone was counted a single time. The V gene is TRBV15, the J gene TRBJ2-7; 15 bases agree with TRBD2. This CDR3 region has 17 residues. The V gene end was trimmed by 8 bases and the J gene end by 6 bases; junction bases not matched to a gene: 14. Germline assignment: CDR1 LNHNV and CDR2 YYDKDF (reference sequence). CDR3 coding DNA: TGTGCCACCTTAGGGACTAGCGGGGGGCCTTCGCTTTCCGAGCAGTACTTC. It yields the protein CATLGTSGGPSLSEQYF.

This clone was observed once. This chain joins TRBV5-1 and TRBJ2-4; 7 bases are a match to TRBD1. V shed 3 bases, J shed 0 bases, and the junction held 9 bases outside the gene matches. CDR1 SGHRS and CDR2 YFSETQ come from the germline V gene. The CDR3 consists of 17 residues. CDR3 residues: CASSSMGQSLAKNIQYF. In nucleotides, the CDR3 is TGCGCCAGCAGCTCAATGGGACAGTCTCTAGCCAAAAACATTCAGTACTTC.

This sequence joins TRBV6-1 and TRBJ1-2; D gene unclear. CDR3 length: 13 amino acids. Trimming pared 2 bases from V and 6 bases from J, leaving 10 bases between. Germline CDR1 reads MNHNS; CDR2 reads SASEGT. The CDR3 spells CASSENGRDGYTF. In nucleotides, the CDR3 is TGTGCCAGCAGTGAAAACGGTCGGGATGGCTACACCTTC.

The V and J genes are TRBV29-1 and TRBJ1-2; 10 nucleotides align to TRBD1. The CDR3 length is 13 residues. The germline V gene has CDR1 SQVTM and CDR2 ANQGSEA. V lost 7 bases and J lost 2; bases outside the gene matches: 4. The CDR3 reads CSGQGAGNYGYTF. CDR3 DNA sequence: TGCAGCGGACAGGGGGCAGGCAACTATGGCTACACCTTC. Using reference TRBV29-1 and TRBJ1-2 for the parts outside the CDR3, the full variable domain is SAVISQKPSRDICQRGTSLTIQCQVDSQVTMMFWYRQQPGQSLTLIATANQGSEATYESGFVIDKFPISRPNLTFSTLTVSNMSPEDSSIYLCSGQGAGNYGYTFGSGTRLTVV.

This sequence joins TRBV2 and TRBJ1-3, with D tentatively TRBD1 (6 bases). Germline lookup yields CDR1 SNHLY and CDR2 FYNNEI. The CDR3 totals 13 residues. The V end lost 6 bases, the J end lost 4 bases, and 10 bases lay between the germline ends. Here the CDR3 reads CASSQGPGNTIYF. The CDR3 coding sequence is TGTGCCAGCAGCCAGGGGCCCGGAAACACCATATATTTT.

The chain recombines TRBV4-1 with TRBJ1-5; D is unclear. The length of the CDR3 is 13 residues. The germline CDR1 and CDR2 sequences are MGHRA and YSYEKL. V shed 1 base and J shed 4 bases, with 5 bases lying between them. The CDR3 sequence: CASSQGANQPQHF. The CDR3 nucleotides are TGCGCCAGCAGCCAAGGGGCAAATCAGCCCCAGCATTTT.

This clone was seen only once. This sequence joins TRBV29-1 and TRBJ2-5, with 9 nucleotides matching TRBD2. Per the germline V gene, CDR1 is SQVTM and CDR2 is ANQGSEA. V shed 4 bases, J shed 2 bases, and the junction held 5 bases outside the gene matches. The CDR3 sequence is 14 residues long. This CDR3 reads CSVGAGGRQETQYF. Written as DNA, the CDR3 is TGCAGCGTTGGAGCGGGGGGTAGGCAAGAGACCCAGTACTTC.

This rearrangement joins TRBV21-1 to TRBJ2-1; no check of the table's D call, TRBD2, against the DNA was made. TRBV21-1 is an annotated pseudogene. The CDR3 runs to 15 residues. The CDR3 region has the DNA TGTGCCAGAAATGGGACTAGCGGACCCTACAATGAGCAGTTCTTC. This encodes CARNGTSGPYNEQFF.